Below are 3 T cell receptor beta chains sequenced from a single sample in a study of blood T cell repertoires in COVID-19. Some clones are missing from TCRdb's copy, which holds only in-frame ones; the method was immunoSEQ multiplex PCR. The table records about 98,000 clones, about 80% of them present only once. The sample consisted of peripheral blood. These receptors all come from a man in his 70s with acute or convalescent COVID-19.

This rearrangement joins TRBV29-1 to TRBJ2-3; the D is unclear. V was shortened by 5 bases and J by 1 base, with 10 bases between the two germline ends. Germline V gene data show CDR1 as SQVTM and CDR2 as ANQGSEA. The CDR3 runs 13 residues. CDR3 bases: TGCAGCGTTAGCCCTCTGGGCACAGATACGCAGTATTTT. Translation: CSVSPLGTDTQYF.

The chain combines TRBV5-1 with TRBJ2-7, with D unclear. V lost 1 base to trimming and J lost 0 bases, with 17 bases between them. CDR1 is SGHRS and CDR2 is YFSETQ in the germline V gene. The CDR3 extends over 17 amino acids. The DNA for the CDR3 is TGCGCCAGCAGCTTGCTATATCCACAGACGAACTCCTACGAGCAGTACTTC. Protein sequence: CASSLLYPQTNSYEQYF.

The chain couples TRBV3-1 (or the pseudogene TRBV3-2) to TRBJ2-7, with unresolved D. There are 14 residues in the CDR3. V was shortened by 6 bases and J by 6 bases, with 18 bases between the two germline ends. CDR1 LGHDT and CDR2 YNNKEL come from the germline V gene (reference sequence). CDR3 sequence reads: CASRADVSSVEQYF. In DNA, the CDR3 is TGTGCCAGCAGGGCGGATGTAAGCAGTGTCGAGCAGTACTTC.